The 27 T cell receptor beta chains below all came from one sample that was sequenced in a study of T cells in Graves' hyperthyroidism and ophthalmopathy. Template material for amplifying TCR beta CDR3 regions consisted of RNA transcripts. Using the HTBI primer set, a first-round RT-PCR was run on the TCR CDR3. TCRdb used MiXCR to reprocess the multiplex PCR reads, holding one entry per CDR3 protein. The sample includes some 440,000 distinct CDR3 sequences, approximately 14% of them seen just once. The sample taken for sequencing was blood. The receptors here all came from a woman aged 18-29 years with Graves' hyperthyroidism.

In this sample, this clonotype turned up many times. The chain joins TRBV2 to TRBJ2-5; TRBD2 matches 8 bases. V dropped 6 bases and J dropped 4; count of bases not matched to a gene: 1. The CDR3 contains 12 residues. From germline, CDR1 is SNHLY and CDR2 FYNNEI. The CDR3 region has the DNA TGTGCCAGCAGACGGGAGGGAGAGACCCAGTACTTC. It is translated as CASRREGETQYF.

This clonotype has at least ten counts. The V call is TRBV10-3, the J call TRBJ2-5; 8 bases match TRBD1. Germline lookup yields CDR1 ENHRY and CDR2 SYGVKD. This CDR3 contains 18 residues. V was pared by 0 bases and J by 4 bases, with 13 bases of the junction left unmatched. The CDR3 nucleotides are TGTGCCATCAGTGAGTCGCCGGACAGGGTGAACCCCGGAGAGACCCAGTACTTC. Amino acids: CAISESPDRVNPGETQYF.

The table lists this clonotype with a few counts. The V call is TRBV3-1, the J call TRBJ2-1; 8 bases agree with TRBD1. The length of the CDR3 is 15 residues. Trimming removed 4 bases from V and 6 bases from J; junction bases left unmatched: 8. Looked up from germline, CDR1 is LGHDT and CDR2 is YNNKEL (reference sequence). The CDR3 DNA reads as TGTGCCAGCAGCCTCGGCCCAGGGGGCTCCAATGAGCAGTTCTTC. Protein product: CASSLGPGGSNEQFF.

V gene TRBV7-9 combines with J gene TRBJ2-7; no reliable D call. The CDR3 covers 11 residues. Germline V gives CDR1 SEHNR, CDR2 FQNEAQ (reference sequence). V was pared by 5 bases and J by 7 bases, with 9 bases between. The CDR3 here is CASSQIREQYF. In nucleotides, the CDR3 is TGTGCCAGCAGCCAAATACGGGAGCAGTACTTC.

This clonotype has just a few counts. The V and J genes are TRBV20-1 and TRBJ1-1; TRBD1 matches 8 bases. Germline-derived CDR1 and CDR2 are DFQATT and SNEGSKA (reference sequence). The CDR3 is 11 residues long. V gave up 6 bases and J gave up 7 bases; unmatched junction bases: 4. The CDR3 DNA follows: TGCAGTGCGGGGACAGGCCATGAAGCTTTCTTT. Translating it yields CSAGTGHEAFF.

This clonotype was seen more than once but under ten times. The chain joins TRBV10-3 to TRBJ2-1, with a weak D call TRBD2 (6 bases). Germline V gene lookup returns CDR1 ENHRY and CDR2 SYGVKD. The CDR3 has 16 residues. V was shortened by 0 bases and J by 4 bases, with 13 bases between the two germline ends. Here the CDR3 reads CAISESNGGAYNEQFF. The CDR3 DNA is TGTGCCATCAGTGAGTCGAACGGAGGGGCGTACAATGAGCAGTTCTTC.

This clonotype was observed many times. V and J are TRBV29-1 and TRBJ2-7; a possible D gene is TRBD1 (6 bases). Trimming took off 3 bases at V and 5 bases at J, with 14 bases between the two ends. The CDR3 spans 13 residues. Germline assignment: CDR1 SQVTM and CDR2 ANQGSEA. The CDR3: CSVEDGQSDEQYF. The DNA for the CDR3 is TGCAGCGTTGAGGACGGACAGAGTGACGAGCAGTACTTC.

In its sample, this clonotype was seen many times. The chain employs TRBV15 and TRBJ1-5, with a tentative D call TRBD1 (6 bases). The germline V gene encodes CDR1 LNHNV and CDR2 YYDKDF (reference sequence). CDR3 length: 15 amino acids. Between the trimmed V and J ends, which lost 5 bases and 4 bases, there was a span of 15 bases. The CDR3 bases are TGTGCCACCAGCCATGAGCCAGGGGAGAATCAGCCCCAGCATTTT. Protein product: CATSHEPGENQPQHF.

The chain has TRBV28 and TRBJ2-1; 7 bases are shared with TRBD2. The V and J ends lost 3 bases and 4 bases, in that order; junction bases with no gene match: 6. The germline CDR1 and CDR2 sequences are MDHEN and SYDVKM. The CDR3 covers 15 residues. CDR3 region: CASSFLGGKYNEQFF. The CDR3 DNA reads as TGTGCCAGCAGTTTTTTGGGGGGGAAATACAATGAGCAGTTCTTC.

V usage is TRBV11-2 and J usage is TRBJ2-6; D uncertain. Per germline, CDR1 SGHAT and CDR2 FQNNGV. The V end lost 5 bases, the J end lost 9 bases, and 17 bases lay between the germline ends. This CDR3 has 15 residues. CDR3 sequence: CASSPPLGQLNVLTF. The DNA of the CDR3 is TGTGCCAGCAGCCCCCCTTTGGGTCAGCTCAACGTCCTGACTTTC.

This clonotype came up many times. The chain joins TRBV10-2 to TRBJ2-5; TRBD2 matches at 7 bases. The germline CDR1 and CDR2 sequences are WSHSY and SAAADI. Trimming took 2 bases from V and 5 from J; bases not matched to a gene: 8. The CDR3 covers 15 residues. CDR3 sequence reads: CASSELAGVWETQYF. The CDR3 DNA sequence: TGCGCCAGCAGTGAGCTGGCGGGGGTATGGGAGACCCAGTACTTC.

There are many counts of this clonotype. The V call is TRBV5-1, the J call TRBJ1-2; 8 nucleotides match TRBD1. CDR3 length equals 15 residues. CDR1 is SGHRS, CDR2 YFSETQ, per germline. Losses at the gene ends were 4 bases for V and 4 bases for J; bases not matched to a gene: 9. The CDR3 DNA follows: TGCGCCAGCAGCCTTGGAGGGGGACAGGTCTATGGCTACACCTTC. Translating it yields CASSLGGGQVYGYTF. The full variable domain, rest sourced from reference TRBV5-1 and TRBJ1-2, is KAGVTQTPRYLIKTRGQQVTLSCSPISGHRSVSWYQQTPGQGLQFLFEYFSETQRNKGNFPGRFSGRQFSNSRSEMNVSTLELGDSALYLCASSLGGGQVYGYTFGSGTRLTVV.

The sample holds many counts of this clonotype. The rearrangement joins TRBV4-1 to TRBJ2-5; 10 bases map to TRBD1. CDR3 length equals 15 residues. J lost 7 bases, V lost 1 base, and 6 bases had no gene match. Germline values: CDR1 MGHRA, CDR2 YSYEKL. CDR3 bases: TGCGCCAGCAGCCAAGCTAGGACAGGGGGGGGGACCCAGTACTTC. Amino acid sequence: CASSQARTGGGTQYF.

This clonotype has just a few counts. The CDR3 protein is CASSYSGGGPSYEQYF. CDR3 bases: TGTGCCAGCAGTTACTCGGGCGGGGGGCCCTCCTACGAGCAGTACTTC. The chain recombines TRBV6-5 with TRBJ2-7; 8 bases match TRBD2. CDR1 and CDR2 (germline): MNHEY, SVGAGI. V was clipped by 0 bases and J by 0 bases; unmatched bases: 4. The CDR3 length is 16 residues.

This clonotype was counted a few times. This chain connects TRBV20-1 to TRBJ1-1; no clear D gene. Per germline, CDR1 DFQATT and CDR2 SNEGSKA (reference sequence). The CDR3 runs to 16 residues. Trimming left V 6 bases short and J 0 bases short, with 20 bases between. This CDR3 is CSAINPWVGMNTEAFF. In DNA, the CDR3 is TGCAGTGCGATAAACCCTTGGGTTGGTATGAACACTGAAGCTTTCTTT.

This sequence joins TRBV19 and TRBJ2-1; possible D gene TRBD2, 7 bases. This CDR3 has 15 residues. Germline lookup yields CDR1 LNHDA and CDR2 SQIVND (reference sequence). Trimming pared 7 bases from V and 0 bases from J, leaving 13 bases between. CDR3 protein: CASTEGGSSYNEQFF. As DNA, the CDR3 is TGTGCCAGTACCGAGGGGGGGAGCTCCTACAATGAGCAGTTCTTC. The full variable domain, with the rest looked up from reference TRBV19 and TRBJ2-1, is DGGITQSPKYLFRKEGQNVTLSCEQNLNHDAMYWYRQDPGQGLRLIYYSQIVNDFQKGDIAEGYSVSREKKESFPLTVTSAQKNPTAFYLCASTEGGSSYNEQFFGPGTRLTVL.

In its sample, this clonotype was seen many times. V and J are TRBV27 and TRBJ2-7; 7 nucleotides agree with TRBD2. CDR3 length: 15 residues. The germline V gene encodes CDR1 MNHEY and CDR2 SMNVEV (reference sequence). The V segment lost 2 bases and the J segment 4 bases; nucleotides outside the gene matches: 8. The CDR3 loop is CASSLGAGVEYEQYF. The CDR3 region has the DNA TGTGCCAGCAGTTTAGGGGCGGGAGTGGAGTACGAGCAGTACTTC.

In this sample, this clonotype turned up many times. The chain links TRBV3-1 to TRBJ1-5; D gene unclear. Germline assignment: CDR1 LGHDT and CDR2 YNNKEL (reference sequence). The CDR3 has 14 residues. Trimming left V 4 bases short and J 5 bases short, with 12 bases between. The CDR3 nucleotides are TGTGCCAGCAGCCCCGTGTACAGCGATCAGCCCCAGCATTTT. Translation: CASSPVYSDQPQHF.

This clonotype was observed many times. This chain connects TRBV3-1 to TRBJ1-2; TRBD1 aligns across 7 bases. Looked up from germline, CDR1 is LGHDT and CDR2 is YNNKEL (reference sequence). Unmatched junction bases numbered 5, after V lost 1 base and J lost 6 bases. CDR3 size: 14 residues. In DNA form, the CDR3 reads TGTGCCAGCAGCCAAGTGACAGGGTCGGATGGCTACACCTTC. This codes for CASSQVTGSDGYTF.

With respect to this clonotype: At one end the junction does not follow the germline gene, possibly because of a read error. This chain links TRBV6-4 with TRBJ1-2; D gene ambiguous. The CDR3 loop spans 13 amino acids. Germline CDR1 MRHNA, CDR2 SNTAGT. CDR3 sequence reads: CASSDSMGSGCTF. In DNA, the CDR3 is TGTGCCAGCAGTGACTCGATGGGTTCCGGCTGCACCTTC.

This clonotype has just a few counts. One end of the junction fails to match germline, which may point to a read error. This chain links TRBV20-1 with TRBJ1-1; D is unclear. Germline V gene sequence: CDR1 DFQATT, CDR2 SNEGSKA (reference sequence). CDR3 length: 11 residues. The CDR3 here is CSAKLKTEAFF. CDR3 nucleotides: TGCAGTGCTAAGTTGAAGACTGAAGCTTTCTTT.

This clonotype was detected a few times. This rearrangement joins TRBV4-3 to TRBJ2-5; D gene unclear. The CDR3 runs to 15 residues. Germline CDR1 LGHNA, CDR2 YSLEER. V was cut by 2 bases and J by 1 base, with 11 bases left in between. The CDR3 DNA is TGCGCCAGCAGCCAATACCGTAACCTCCAAGAGACCCAGTACTTC. As protein: CASSQYRNLQETQYF.

This clonotype has only a few counts. The rearrangement links TRBV10-3 to TRBJ1-2; 9 bases fit TRBD1. This CDR3 comprises 17 residues. CDR1 is ENHRY and CDR2 is SYGVKD in the germline V gene. Germline trimming cut 0 bases from V and 3 bases from J; bases unmatched to any gene: 8. For the CDR3, the DNA is TGTGCCATCAGTGAGTCGAGACAGGGGGACAGCCACTATGGCTACACCTTC. Translating it yields CAISESRQGDSHYGYTF.

This clonotype has a handful of counts. The chain uses TRBV19 and TRBJ1-5; 7 bases are a match to TRBD1. Unmatched junction bases numbered 13, after V lost 8 bases and J lost 0 bases. The germline gives CDR1 LNHDA, CDR2 SQIVND (reference sequence). The length of the CDR3 is 17 residues. DNA of the CDR3: TGTGCCAGTTTACCGGGACAGCAGTTTTTTAGCAATCAGCCCCAGCATTTT. It encodes CASLPGQQFFSNQPQHF.

This clonotype was counted many times. The V gene is TRBV28, the J gene TRBJ2-3; a weak D match, TRBD2 (5 bases). Deletions cut 5 bases from V and 4 bases from J, with 13 bases between. CDR1 and CDR2 from the germline V gene are MDHEN and SYDVKM. The CDR3 runs 14 residues. CDR3 loop: CASSPHPGADTQYF. The DNA for the CDR3 is TGTGCCAGCAGTCCACACCCCGGGGCAGATACGCAGTATTTT.

This clonotype has a handful of counts. The J gene is TRBJ1-2, the V gene TRBV7-2, with TRBD1 as a possible D gene (6 bases). CDR3 length: 13 residues. Trimming stripped 3 bases from V and 7 bases from J, with 12 bases between. The germline V gene encodes CDR1 SGHTA and CDR2 FQGNSA. CDR3 nucleotide sequence: TGTGCCAGCAGCTTGAGACAGGACGGTGGCTACACCTTC. Its translation is CASSLRQDGGYTF.

This clonotype showed up just a few times. V gene TRBV2 combines with J gene TRBJ2-7; 7 bases agree with TRBD1. CDR1 and CDR2 (germline): SNHLY, FYNNEI. The length of the CDR3 is 12 residues. With V trimmed by 6 bases and J by 3 bases, 2 bases remained unmatched. The CDR3 region has the DNA TGTGCCAGCAGGAGGGGGCTCTACGAGCAGTACTTC. Translating gives CASRRGLYEQYF.